These 17 T cell receptor beta chains share one sample of origin, sequenced in a study of cytomegalovirus exposure and HLA in healthy donors. 60 Vbeta and 13 Jbeta primers were used in PCR. Produced via immunoSEQ multiplex PCR; TCRdb's table is partial and in-frame only. The sample yields 160,000 or so clones, 84% seen once. Sequenced input: PBMCs. Receptor source: a young man in good health and CMV-seronegative.

J is TRBJ1-2 and V is TRBV28, with 8 bases fitting TRBD1. The length of the CDR3 is 15 residues. Germline CDR1 reads MDHEN; CDR2 reads SYDVKM. After removal of 3 bases from V and 4 bases from J, the junction contained 7 bases not matched to a gene. CDR3 sequence reads: CASSFQGADSYGYTF. In nucleotides, the CDR3 is TGTGCCAGCAGTTTCCAGGGGGCGGATAGCTATGGCTACACCTTC.

There are a few counts of this clone. The chain combines TRBV5-1 with TRBJ2-5; D may be TRBD1 (7 bases). The end of the DNA is better explained by TRBJ2-7, so the J call may be wrong. This CDR3 spans 15 amino acids. Germline values: CDR1 SGHRS, CDR2 YFSETQ. CDR3 in DNA: TGCGCCAGCAGCTTCGGGGGTGGAGGGGGCGGCGAGCAGTACTTC. This codes for CASSFGGGGGGEQYF.

The chain carries TRBV6-1 and TRBJ2-7, with 9 bases aligning to TRBD1. Germline V gene sequence: CDR1 MNHNS, CDR2 SASEGT. V lost 2 bases, J lost 7 bases, and 6 bases stayed unmatched. The CDR3 runs 14 residues. CDR3 protein: CASSERDRVREQYF. The CDR3 DNA sequence: TGTGCCAGCAGTGAACGGGACAGGGTAAGGGAGCAGTACTTC.

The rearrangement uses TRBV19 and TRBJ2-5; 7 positions match TRBD1. Trimming took 6 bases from V and 3 from J; bases not matched to a gene: 7. The CDR3 length is 14 residues. In germline, CDR1 is LNHDA, CDR2 SQIVND (reference sequence). The CDR3 coding sequence is TGTGCCAGTAGCTACGGACAGGTAAAAGAGACCCAGTACTTC. It is translated as CASSYGQVKETQYF.

DNA for the CDR3: TGTGCCAGCAGCGGAGGCGGGGGTAGTACTGAAGCTTTCTTT. Amino acids: CASSGGGGSTEAFF. The rearrangement joins TRBV11-2 to TRBJ1-1; a weak D match, TRBD1 (5 bases). In germline, CDR1 is SGHAT, CDR2 FQNNGV. This CDR3 is built from 14 residues. Trimming shortened V by 5 bases and J by 5 bases, and 15 bases separated the two germline ends.

The chain uses TRBV6-5 and TRBJ2-7; D is perhaps TRBD2 (7 bases). In germline, CDR1 is MNHEY, CDR2 SVGAGI. CDR3 length equals 13 residues. Trimming removed 6 bases at V and 6 bases at J, with 15 bases between. CDR3 region: CASRLTGGVEQYF. In DNA, the CDR3 is TGTGCCAGCAGACTGACGGGGGGCGTCGAGCAGTACTTC.

The chain uses TRBV7-2 and TRBJ2-3; a weak D match, TRBD2 (6 bases). The CDR3 extends over 15 amino acids. Trimming removed 4 bases from V and 4 bases from J, with 15 bases in between. Per the germline V gene, CDR1 is SGHTA and CDR2 is FQGNSA. The CDR3 sequence: CASSSRASDADTQYF. CDR3 nucleotides: TGTGCCAGCAGCTCCCGGGCTAGCGATGCAGATACGCAGTATTTT.

The rearrangement joins TRBV4-1 to TRBJ2-5, with 8 bases identical to TRBD2. CDR1 MGHRA and CDR2 YSYEKL come from the germline V gene. V shed 5 bases, J shed 5 bases, and the junction held 10 bases outside the gene matches. The CDR3 covers 15 residues. The CDR3 spells CASSSRAGAGETQYF. CDR3 nucleotide sequence: TGCGCCAGCAGCTCCCGAGCGGGGGCCGGCGAGACCCAGTACTTC.

The gene calls are TRBV5-4 and TRBJ2-1; 10 bases line up with TRBD2. The V gene end was trimmed by 1 base and the J gene end by 8 bases; junction bases not matched to a gene: 12. Germline loops: CDR1 SGHNT, CDR2 YYREEE (reference sequence). The CDR3 extends over 17 amino acids. CDR3 nucleotides: TGTGCCAGCAGCTTGTCTTCTAGCGGGAGTGGTCGGGATGAGCAGTTCTTC. Translating gives CASSLSSSGSGRDEQFF.

The chain links TRBV27 to TRBJ2-7, with 8 bases fitting TRBD1. The junction had 9 bases not matched to a gene; V was cut back by 4 bases and J by 7 bases. Germline-derived CDR1 and CDR2 are MNHEY and SMNVEV (reference sequence). The CDR3 is 14 residues long. The CDR3 loop reads CASSSLGRGPEQYF. For the CDR3, the DNA is TGTGCCAGCAGTTCCTTGGGCAGGGGGCCTGAGCAGTACTTC.

V usage is TRBV7-9 and J usage is TRBJ2-3; tentatively, D is TRBD1 (6 bases). From germline, CDR1 is SEHNR and CDR2 FQNEAQ (reference sequence). The V end lost 6 bases, the J end lost 3 bases, and 19 bases lay between the germline ends. The CDR3 runs to 16 residues. CDR3 sequence reads: CASSLNRVTLTDTQYF. The CDR3, as DNA: TGTGCCAGCAGTTTAAACAGGGTTACCCTTACAGATACGCAGTATTTT.

This clone occurred once. This chain joins TRBV7-8 and TRBJ1-5; D may be TRBD1 (5 bases). Germline loops: CDR1 SGHVS, CDR2 FQNEAQ. The CDR3 runs 15 residues. V lost 4 bases and J lost 4, with 14 bases in between. The CDR3 sequence: CASSSARGVNQPQHF. The CDR3 DNA sequence: TGTGCCAGCAGCTCAGCCCGGGGGGTGAATCAGCCCCAGCATTTT.

A remark on this clone: The sample has other DNA sequences that encode this CDR3 too. This chain links TRBV29-1 with TRBJ2-7, with TRBD1 matching 8 bases. CDR3 size: 14 residues. Trimming removed 4 bases from V and 0 bases from J; junction bases left unmatched: 5. The germline V gene encodes CDR1 SQVTM and CDR2 ANQGSEA. For the CDR3, the DNA is TGCAGCGTTGGGGGGACAGGAAGCTCCTACGAGCAGTACTTC. This codes for CSVGGTGSSYEQYF.

This chain joins TRBV7-8 and TRBJ2-5; TRBD1 is a possible D gene (6 bases). Trimming left V 6 bases short and J 0 bases short, with 14 bases between. The CDR3 runs to 15 residues. Germline V gene sequence: CDR1 SGHVS, CDR2 FQNEAQ. The CDR3, as DNA: TGTGCCAGCAGTACAGGCTCAGGGGACCAAGAGACCCAGTACTTC. It codes for CASSTGSGDQETQYF.

Here the CDR3 reads CATTLGGARAYGYTF. The CDR3 DNA sequence: TGTGCCACCACACTAGGGGGGGCTAGGGCCTATGGCTACACCTTC. This chain links TRBV7-2 with TRBJ1-2; weak D call: TRBD1 (6 bases). CDR1 and CDR2 (germline): SGHTA, FQGNSA. This CDR3 is 15 amino acids long. The ends were cut back, 10 bases at V and 4 bases at J, with 22 bases in the middle.

The chain is built from TRBV14 and TRBJ2-1; D is perhaps TRBD1 (5 bases). V was shortened by 3 bases and J by 4 bases, with 16 bases between the two germline ends. The germline gives CDR1 SGHDN, CDR2 FVKESK. The CDR3 length is 16 residues. As DNA, the CDR3 is TGTGCCAGCAGCCACCGGTCCGACAGCCTATACAATGAGCAGTTCTTC. Translated: CASSHRSDSLYNEQFF.

This chain joins TRBV5-1 and TRBJ2-7; 8 nucleotides match TRBD1. Germline trimming cut 4 bases from V and 1 base from J; bases unmatched to any gene: 4. Germline V gene sequence: CDR1 SGHRS, CDR2 YFSETQ. The CDR3 has 14 residues. CDR3 protein: CASSPGTGSYEQYF. The CDR3 DNA reads as TGCGCCAGCAGCCCAGGGACAGGTTCCTACGAGCAGTACTTC. The full variable domain, its missing parts supplied by reference TRBV5-1 and TRBJ2-7, is KAGVTQTPRYLIKTRGQQVTLSCSPISGHRSVSWYQQTPGQGLQFLFEYFSETQRNKGNFPGRFSGRQFSNSRSEMNVSTLELGDSALYLCASSPGTGSYEQYFGPGTRLTVT.